This T cell receptor (beta chain) comes out of a study of blood T cells in healthy people across ages. A second 7 to 11 cycle PCR used barcoded and J-beta primers. MiXCR, applied by TCRdb to the 5' RACE reads, yields one record per CDR3 protein. The table records 750,000 to 850,000 distinct CDR3 sequences, 25% of them present only once. Study findings and constraints: Estimates drawn from one million T cells were deemed to understate diversity.

Per germline, CDR1 LNHDA and CDR2 SQIVND (reference sequence). This CDR3 comprises 15 residues. Turning to this clonotype: The target antigen is unknown.

These data also featured in a second study, about T cells of mothers and their children.

This TCR came from a boy aged 5-17 years in good health. Sequenced input: blood. The chain links TRBV19 to TRBJ2-5; TRBD2 might be the D (6 bases). The DNA end lines up better with TRBJ2-7; the J call may be wrong. The CDR3, as DNA: TGTGCCAGCCGGACCGCCGGGACGGAGGGCTACGAGCAGTACTTC. Protein: CASRTAGTEGYEQYF.